A selection of T cell receptor beta chains follows, all from one sample in a study of cytomegalovirus exposure and HLA in healthy donors. Here immunoSEQ multiplex PCR was the method, and the copy in TCRdb shows in-frame clones only, minus some. The sample consists of about 70,000 clones, roughly 94% of them appearing once. What was sequenced was PBMCs. Receptor source: a man aged 18-30 years in good health and CMV-seropositive. CDR3s include the opening cysteine and the closing phenylalanine or tryptophan. D genes are given only for firm matches. Expanded clones are given a class, and other clones once, few, many or no size at all.

clone_size	d_call	v_call	j_call	cdr3_nt	cdr3_aa
-	TRBD2	TRBV6-6	TRBJ2-7	TGTGCCGCCTGGGGACTAGCGGGAGGGAACTCCTACGAGCAGTACTTC	CAAWGLAGGNSYEQYF
once	TRBD1	TRBV5-8	TRBJ1-5	TGTGCCAGCAGCTGGGGGACAGATAGCAATCAGCCCCAGCATTTT	CASSWGTDSNQPQHF
once	-	TRBV12-2	TRBJ1-1	TGTGCAAGTCGCTTAGCGCAGGGCAGGGCGGTCACTGAAGCTTTCTTT	CASRLAQGRAVTEAFF
-	-	TRBV7-9	TRBJ2-7	TGTGCCAGCAGACCCTTAGCGGAGGCGAGCTCCTACGAGCAGTACTTC	CASRPLAEASSYEQYF
-	-	TRBV11-2	TRBJ2-7	TGTGCCAGCACCTTAGCCGGGACACCTCACGAGCAGTACTTC	CASTLAGTPHEQYF
-	TRBD2	TRBV5-4	TRBJ2-1	TGTGCCAGCAGCTTGGAAGCGGGAGGGCTCAATGAGCAGTTCTTC	CASSLEAGGLNEQFF
-	-	TRBV11-2	TRBJ1-5	TGTGCCAGCAGCTTAAATGGACAGAACAATCAGCCCCAGCATTTT	CASSLNGQNNQPQHF
-	-	TRBV27	TRBJ2-7	TGTGCCAGCACCCTCATCGCCGCGAACTCACCCTACGAGCAGTACTTC	CASTLIAANSPYEQYF
-	TRBD1	TRBV28	TRBJ1-2	TGTGCCAGCAGTCTATCCGGGACAGGGGTAGGCTACACCTTC	CASSLSGTGVGYTF
-	-	TRBV7-9	TRBJ2-7	TGTGCCAGCACCCCAGGTCGGGGGGCCGGAGACTACGAGCAGTACTTC	CASTPGRGAGDYEQYF
-	-	TRBV2	TRBJ1-3	TGTGCCAGGGGCAGGGGAAACACCATATATTTT	CARGRGNTIYF
-	TRBD2	TRBV28	TRBJ2-1	TGTGCCAGCAGTTTAATGGTAGCGGGAAGGAATGAGCAGTTCTTC	CASSLMVAGRNEQFF
-	TRBD1	TRBV13	TRBJ2-3	TGTGCCAGCAGCTTAGCGGTAGGGGGCTACTCGTCCCCGGATACGCAGTATTTT	CASSLAVGGYSSPDTQYF
-	TRBD2	TRBV9	TRBJ2-1	TGTGCCAGCAGCGTAGAGATAGCGGGAGACAATGAGCAGTTCTTC	CASSVEIAGDNEQFF
-	-	TRBV5-1	TRBJ2-2	TGCGCCAGCAGCATACAAGGACGGGGGACCGGGGAGCTGTTTTTT	CASSIQGRGTGELFF
-	TRBD1	TRBV5-6	TRBJ1-5	TGTGCCAGCAGCCGTGGGACAGGGGCTCAGCCCCAGCATTTT	CASSRGTGAQPQHF
-	TRBD2	TRBV28	TRBJ2-7	TGTGCCAGCAGTGAGGGACTAGCGGGCGACGAGCAGTACTTC	CASSEGLAGDEQYF
-	-	TRBV27	TRBJ2-7	TGTGCCAGCAGGATACAGGGCCACGAGCAGTACTTC	CASRIQGHEQYF
-	TRBD2	TRBV7-3	TRBJ2-2	TGTGCCAGCAGCTTAACGGCTAGCGGGAGGGCCTACACCGGGGAGCTGTTTTTT	CASSLTASGRAYTGELFF
-	-	TRBV20-1	TRBJ2-1	TGCAGTGCTTCGCCCTACGCTGAGCAGTTCTTC	CSASPYAEQFF
-	-	TRBV2	TRBJ2-7	TGTGCCAGCAGGATGACTGTATCCTATGAGCAGTACTTC	CASRMTVSYEQYF
-	TRBD2	TRBV6-1	TRBJ2-7	TGTGCCAGCAGTCAGGCGGGAGAGCCCTACGAGCAGTACTTC	CASSQAGEPYEQYF
once	-	TRBV7-8	TRBJ2-2	TGTGCCAGCAGCTATGCCAGGGTATTCACCGGGGAGCTGTTTTTT	CASSYARVFTGELFF
-	-	TRBV2	TRBJ2-7	TGTGCCAGCAGTGAGCTTCGGGACACTTCGGACGAGCAGTACTTC	CASSELRDTSDEQYF
-	TRBD2	TRBV7-2	TRBJ2-5	TGTGCCAGCAGCCTCGGACTAGCGGGAGGGGAGACCCAGTACTTC	CASSLGLAGGETQYF
-	TRBD2	TRBV4-2	TRBJ2-2	TGTGCCAGCAGCCAAGAACTAGCGGGACCCACCGGGGAGCTGTTTTTT	CASSQELAGPTGELFF
once	-	TRBV5-1	TRBJ1-3	TGCGCCAGCAGCTTGGAAGGGGATGGAAACACCATATATTTT	CASSLEGDGNTIYF
-	-	TRBV7-9	TRBJ1-2	TGTGCCAGCATTCACATTAAGTCCTATGGCTACACCTTC	CASIHIKSYGYTF
-	TRBD2	TRBV28	TRBJ2-1	TGTGCCAGCAGTTCCGGCGGGGGGGAGAGACGCAATGAGCAGTTCTTC	CASSSGGGERRNEQFF
-	TRBD2	TRBV28	TRBJ2-7	TGTGCCAGCAGCTCGCTAGCGGGAGGTTTATACGAGCAGTACTTC	CASSSLAGGLYEQYF
-	TRBD2	TRBV15	TRBJ2-1	TGTGCCACCAGCAGAGAGGTAGTAGCGGGAGGGCCGCTCTACAATGAGCAGTTCTTC	CATSREVVAGGPLYNEQFF
-	TRBD1	TRBV5-4	TRBJ2-7	TGTGCCAGCAGCCCTCCTGGGACAGGGATCCTCGAGCAGTACTTC	CASSPPGTGILEQYF
once	TRBD1	TRBV4-1	TRBJ2-3	TGCGCCAGCAGCCAAGATCATCTTCAGGGGACAGGGAGCACAGATACGCAGTATTTT	CASSQDHLQGTGSTDTQYF
-	-	TRBV19	TRBJ2-2	TGTGCCAGTAGTTCCACAGGAGCCCTAAACACCGGGGAGCTGTTTTTT	CASSSTGALNTGELFF
-	TRBD1	TRBV5-1	TRBJ2-3	TGCGCCAGCAGCCGGGACAGCCTCGGCGCAGATACGCAGTATTTT	CASSRDSLGADTQYF
-	TRBD1	TRBV18	TRBJ1-4	TGTGCCAGCTCACCACCCGGGACAGTCGGAGAAAAACTGTTTTTT	CASSPPGTVGEKLFF
once	-	TRBV5-1	TRBJ1-1	TGCGCCAGCAGCCCGCGCTTGGACACTGAAGCTTTCTTT	CASSPRLDTEAFF
-	TRBD2	TRBV10-3	TRBJ2-4	TGTGCCATCAGTGAGCCCCTAGCGGCTCAAAACATTCAGTACTTC	CAISEPLAAQNIQYF
-	TRBD2	TRBV7-2	TRBJ2-7	TGTGCCAGCAGCCCCCGGACTAGCAGCTACGAGCAGTACTTC	CASSPRTSSYEQYF
-	-	TRBV7-2	TRBJ1-2	TGTGCCAGCAGCACCTATACCGATAACTATGGCTACACCTTC	CASSTYTDNYGYTF
-	TRBD2	TRBV2	TRBJ2-1	TGTGCCAGCAGTGAAGCTAGCGGGAGGTACAATGAGCAGTTCTTC	CASSEASGRYNEQFF
-	TRBD2	TRBV4-2	TRBJ2-2	TGTGCCAGCAGCCAAGGATCCGGGAGGGGGGCCGGGGAGCTGTTTTTT	CASSQGSGRGAGELFF
-	-	TRBV5-1	TRBJ1-2	TGCGCCAGCAGCTTGGCCCTGTCAGGGGGCTACACCTTC	CASSLALSGGYTF
few	-	TRBV18	TRBJ1-1	TGTGCCAGCTCACCACCAGGACAGAACACTGAAGCTTTCTTT	CASSPPGQNTEAFF
once	TRBD1	TRBV28	TRBJ2-7	TGTGCCAGCAGGGGACAGGGGGCCGGCGAGCAGTACTTC	CASRGQGAGEQYF
-	TRBD2	TRBV5-1	TRBJ2-7	TGCGCCAGCAGCTGGGGACTAGATGGAGAGCAGTACTTC	CASSWGLDGEQYF
-	-	TRBV15	TRBJ2-1	TGTGCCACCAGGTTCGGCAATGAGCAGTTCTTC	CATRFGNEQFF
-	TRBD2	TRBV6-6	TRBJ2-7	TGTGCCAGCAGTCCCGGACTAGCTTTGTACGAGCAGTACTTC	CASSPGLALYEQYF
-	-	TRBV7-2	TRBJ2-3	TGTGCCAGCAGCTCCTGGGGCGTCACAGATACGCAGTATTTT	CASSSWGVTDTQYF
-	TRBD1	TRBV6-1	TRBJ2-7	TGTGCCAGCAGGTCCGGGACAGGGGATTTCGAGCAGTACTTC	CASRSGTGDFEQYF
-	TRBD2	TRBV28	TRBJ2-3	TGTGCCAGCAGTCCGGGACTAGCGGGAGGATCAGATACGCAGTATTTT	CASSPGLAGGSDTQYF
-	TRBD2	TRBV6-4	TRBJ2-1	TGTGCCAGCAGTTTACTAGCGGGAGAGGGGAATGAGCAGTTCTTC	CASSLLAGEGNEQFF
few	-	TRBV19	TRBJ2-3	TGTGCCAGTAGTATGTTAGGGGGAAGCACAGATACGCAGTATTTT	CASSMLGGSTDTQYF